This T cell receptor beta chain was profiled in a study of blood T cells in healthy people across ages. Of note for this clonotype: What it binds is unknown.

Trimming cost V 6 bases and J 3 bases, with 17 bases left between them. The CDR3 runs to 14 residues. CDR1 is DFQATT and CDR2 is SNEGSKA in the germline V gene (reference sequence). Findings and caveats of the study: Leaving the PBMCs unsorted stopped any conclusive comparison of naive versus antigen-experienced cells.

A second PCR of about 7 to 12 cycles used a sample-barcoded 5' primer and a J-beta primer mix. TCRdb fed the 5' RACE reads into MiXCR, producing one record per CDR3 protein. This table holds about 1,400,000 distinct CDR3 sequences, around 55% found once. This TCR was sampled from a man younger than 30 in good health. The sample was blood. The chain employs TRBV20-1 and TRBJ1-1; no definite D call. CDR3 protein: CSASDPGDDTEAFF. The CDR3 DNA reads TGCAGTGCATCGGACCCCGGGGATGACACTGAAGCTTTCTTT.